This T cell receptor (beta chain) appears in the sequencing data of a study of T cells after yellow fever vaccination. V shed 3 bases and J 8 bases; nucleotides not matched to a gene: 4. CDR3 length equals 14 residues. The germline CDR1 and CDR2 sequences are SEHNR and FQNEAQ (reference sequence). Each CDR3 protein gets one entry after TCRdb re-called the 5' RACE reads with MiXCR. There are a few hundred thousand distinct CDR3 sequences in the sample; approximately 8% occur only once, and approximately 15% lies in the top ten. Study results and caveats: Peaking on day 5 versus 15, the secondary response was faster but weaker. Post-booster repertoires contained most primary-vaccination clones again (around 96% CD4, about 90% CD8).

This clonotype was counted a few times. The antigen is unknown. This clonotype was sampled from a man aged 18-30 years who received the YFV17D yellow fever vaccine. The source was PBMCs, collected about 49 days after the first yellow fever vaccination. This chain joins TRBV7-9 and TRBJ2-2; TRBD2 aligns across 9 bases. The CDR3 loop reads CASSFRTSDGELFF. As DNA, the CDR3 is TGTGCCAGCAGCTTCCGGACTAGCGATGGGGAGCTGTTTTTT.